The 23 T cell receptor beta chains reported below all come from one sample, sequenced in a study of human CD8 memory T cell subsets. It was UMI-labeled 5' RACE by which the TCR beta libraries were made. TCRdb re-called the 5' RACE reads, yielding one record per CDR3 amino acid sequence without DNA. The sample yields fewer than 20,000 distinct CDR3 sequences, of which the top ten take up approximately 5.7%. Sequencing was carried out using CD8+ stem-like memory T cells (TSCM and TCM) sorted from PBMCs. The subset denotes: stem-like memory CD8 T cells (TSTEM), CCR7+ PD-1- TIGIT-. The receptor source for this set is a human donor in good health.

This chain uses TRBV9 with TRBJ2-1. The germline V gene encodes CDR1 SGDLS and CDR2 YYNGEE. The CDR3 has 11 amino acids. CDR3: CASSVEQEQFF.

The V call is TRBV14, the J call TRBJ2-1; TCRdb outputs TRBD2, but without DNA this stays unchecked. This CDR3 is 13 amino acids long. Germline CDR1 reads SGHDN; CDR2 reads FVKESK. The CDR3: CASSPPSGLEQFF.

This chain uses TRBV6-1 with TRBJ2-7. The CDR3 consists of 13 residues. Germline values: CDR1 MNHNS, CDR2 SASEGT. The CDR3 loop is CASSEKGFIEQYF.

The chain uses TRBV7-9 and TRBJ2-5; TCRdb's D call of TRBD2 is untestable without DNA. Germline assignment: CDR1 SEHNR and CDR2 FQNEAQ (reference sequence). The CDR3 is 15 residues long. The chain's CDR3 is CASSLRGRAEETQYF.

The chain combines TRBV20-1 with TRBJ2-1; TCRdb names TRBD1, which stays unverified in the absence of DNA. The germline V gene has CDR1 DFQATT and CDR2 SNEGSKA (reference sequence). The CDR3 runs to 12 residues. CDR3 sequence reads: CSARWVGAEQFF.

V is TRBV6-5 and J is TRBJ2-1; TCRdb reports TRBD2, a call that lacks DNA to check it against. CDR3 size: 13 residues. Looked up from germline, CDR1 is MNHEY and CDR2 is SVGAGI. CDR3 region: CASRVPGGGEQFF.

The chain employs TRBV21-1 and TRBJ2-1; the D gene TCRdb calls, TRBD2, cannot be checked with no DNA. TRBV21-1 constitutes a pseudogene. This CDR3 is 18 amino acids long. This chain's CDR3 is CASSKQDLTGGPDNEQFF.

The chain uses TRBV20-1 and TRBJ2-7. Germline CDR1 is DFQATT and CDR2 is SNEGSKA (reference sequence). The CDR3 is 15 residues long. The CDR3 spells CSARDTNGESYEQYF.

This clonotype is called medium-sized based on its frequency. The chain has TRBV28 and TRBJ2-1; the TCRdb D gene call, TRBD1, has no DNA to confirm it. Germline CDR1 and CDR2: MDHEN and SYDVKM. The CDR3 loop spans 15 amino acids. This chain's CDR3 is CASSLSGPPPHEQFF.

The chain links TRBV3-1 to TRBJ1-4; there is no DNA to check the TCRdb D call of TRBD1. From germline, CDR1 is LGHDT and CDR2 YNNKEL (reference sequence). The CDR3 consists of 17 residues. The CDR3 is CASSQEFLGPGEEKLFF.

The chain uses TRBV29-1 and TRBJ2-1; the D gene TCRdb calls, TRBD1, cannot be checked with no DNA. The germline gives CDR1 SQVTM, CDR2 ANQGSEA. This CDR3 spans 14 amino acids. CDR3 residues: CSGAGQGFRNEQFF.

This clonotype is called medium-sized based on its frequency. The gene calls are TRBV13 and TRBJ1-1. This CDR3 is 14 amino acids long. The germline V gene has CDR1 PRHDT and CDR2 FYEKMQ (reference sequence). The CDR3 here is CASSFQYVNTEAFF.

The chain couples TRBV19 to TRBJ2-3; TCRdb indicates TRBD1, and absent DNA this call remains unverified. This CDR3 has 15 residues. CDR1 is LNHDA and CDR2 is SQIVND in the germline V gene (reference sequence). The CDR3: CASSISGQGKDTQYF.

The gene calls are TRBV15 and TRBJ2-7; the D call of TRBD1 rests on TCRdb alone, since no DNA is present to check it. The germline CDR1 and CDR2 sequences are LNHNV and YYDKDF (reference sequence). CDR3 length equals 13 residues. CDR3: CATSRDRGTEQYF.

The CDR3 sequence is CATSREPGPNEKLFF. The genes are TRBV15 and TRBJ1-4; as DNA is missing, the TRBD1 call by TCRdb cannot be tested. This CDR3 comprises 15 residues. Germline assignment: CDR1 LNHNV and CDR2 YYDKDF (reference sequence). The full variable domain, rest sourced from reference TRBV15 and TRBJ1-4, is DAMVIQNPRYQVTQFGKPVTLSCSQTLNHNVMYWYQQKSSQAPKLLFHYYDKDFNNEADTPDNFQSRRPNTSFCFLDIRSPGLGDTAMYLCATSREPGPNEKLFFGSGTQLSVL.

J is TRBJ1-1 and V is TRBV20-1. The germline CDR1 and CDR2 sequences are DFQATT and SNEGSKA (reference sequence). The CDR3 extends over 15 amino acids. This CDR3 reads CSARATGRMNTEAFF.

This CDR3 reads CSATPWRDANIQYF. This chain joins TRBV20-1 and TRBJ2-4; TCRdb's assignment of TRBD2 cannot be checked, as there is no DNA. The germline gives CDR1 DFQATT, CDR2 SNEGSKA (reference sequence). The length of the CDR3 is 14 residues.

The chain couples TRBV28 to TRBJ1-1; the TRBD1 assignment by TCRdb is unverifiable without DNA. Germline V gene data show CDR1 as MDHEN and CDR2 as SYDVKM. The CDR3 is made up of 13 amino acids. The CDR3 sequence is CASSLARGTEAFF.

The chain employs TRBV29-1 and TRBJ2-1; TCRdb picks TRBD1, but there is no DNA to check that call. The CDR3 extends over 15 amino acids. CDR1 is SQVTM and CDR2 is ANQGSEA in the germline V gene. The CDR3 sequence: CSVEGSQGIDNEQFF.

This sequence joins TRBV27 and TRBJ2-1; TCRdb's assignment of TRBD1 cannot be checked, as there is no DNA. Germline V CDR1 and CDR2: MNHEY, SMNVEV (reference sequence). This CDR3 spans 15 amino acids. This CDR3 reads CASSLSRGANNEQFF.

The gene calls are TRBV15 and TRBJ2-2. This CDR3 region has 14 residues. Germline CDR1 LNHNV, CDR2 YYDKDF (reference sequence). CDR3 loop: CATSTQRVSGELFF.

The V call is TRBV29-1, the J call TRBJ2-5; TCRdb gives TRBD2 as the D gene, but with no DNA this cannot be confirmed. This CDR3 has 14 residues. Germline CDR1 and CDR2: SQVTM and ANQGSEA. CDR3: CSLILAGGGETQYF.

The chain carries TRBV6-2 or TRBV6-3 and TRBJ1-2. This CDR3 is built from 13 residues. Germline CDR1 reads MNHEY; CDR2 reads SVGEGT. This CDR3 is CASSPTSNYGYTF.